The sequence of this T cell receptor beta chain was determined in a study of blood T cell repertoires in COVID-19 (dated by TCRdb to the early 2020s). A note on the overall study: Samples covering the acute and convalescent phases of COVID-19 were provided by collaborators in the United States, Italy and Spain. The prospective study material was composed of cDNA or gDNA derived from T cells, B-cell-depleted T cells, or PBMCs. Deeply sampled blood TCRbeta repertoires from subjects exposed to, actively infected with, or recovered from COVID-19 were included in the dataset. The repertoires were released in a freely available public database intended as a resource for research on the immune response to SARS-CoV-2. The samples were drawn from two sources: the first 160 participants of the ongoing ImmuneRACE study, and 1,000 to 1,500 subjects contributed by 6 global collaborators. Nearly every sample came with metadata listing a de-identified subject ID, COVID-19 status, age in years and sex. Where HLA class I and class II types were available, the types were taken from metadata supplied by the sample provider, not from assay-based typing.

Overall results and qualifications from the work: How much clinical and demographic metadata was included differed by source and by participant, and the metadata was provided uncurated.

Collaborating institutions collected whole blood in K2EDTA tubes following their own protocols. For TCRbeta analysis, collaborators shipped samples in one of three forms: frozen whole blood, isolated PBMCs, or DNA extracted from either of those sample types. The germline V gene yields SGHDT for CDR1 and YYEEEE for CDR2. The CDR3 runs 16 amino acids, cysteine and phenylalanine included. Of all the DNA, just the CDR3 is kept, 48 bases in frame from base 1. Trimming takes 4 bases from V and 3 bases from J, and the germline ends sit 20 bases apart. TCRbeta CDR3 regions were amplified from genomic DNA using the immunoSEQ Assay, a bias-controlled multiplex PCR. The paper's data handling went like this. The number of nucleated cells in each sample was estimated from the amplification of reference gene primers within the assay. To quantify the absolute abundance of each unique TCRbeta CDR3 rearrangement, sequence reads were collapsed and filtered. For each sample, productive Simpson clonality was calculated as the square root of Simpson's diversity index over productive rearrangements. TCRdb took over this immuneACCESS table, retaining in-frame rearrangements with V and J assigned. Such tables are incomplete; in checked studies, under half of the missing clones stem from an unresolved V gene, and the remainder is unexplained. That table furnishes V, J and clone size, whereas the DNA furnished D and trimming. The table for this sample lists approximately 280,000 clones; around 90% of them were counted only once. The ten largest clones take up approximately 8.8% of the sample.

Comments on this clone: Its antigen is unknown. Qualities for individual bases were not recorded, and no much larger clone is one base off.

The specimen sequenced was peripheral blood. The chain uses TRBV5-6 and TRBJ2-7; the D region possibly corresponds to TRBD2 (5 bases align). The clonotype comes from a young man with active or convalescent COVID-19. The DNA sequence reads TGTGCCAGCAGCCGCGCCGACGGACTCCTCTTCTACGAGCAGTACTTC. Its product reads: CASSRADGLLFYEQYF.